Below are 8 T cell receptor beta chains sequenced from a single sample in a study of shared clonotypes between healthy human individuals. Libraries were prepared by immunoSEQ multiplex PCR; TCRdb keeps only in-frame clonotypes and omits some of them. The sample lists around 600,000 clones, 95% to 98% occurring once. Selected positively for CCR7 and CD45RO-negative, naive CD8 cells excluded terminally differentiated effector memory CD45RA+ cells. Sample: naive CD8+ T cells sorted from blood. These receptors all come from a man in his thirties or forties in good health.

V and J are TRBV5-1 and TRBJ2-7; D unclear. In germline, CDR1 is SGHRS, CDR2 YFSETQ. The CDR3 extends over 11 amino acids. The V end was cut by 0 bases, the J end by 6 bases, with 4 bases between. CDR3: CASSLDPEQYF. In DNA form, the CDR3 reads TGCGCCAGCAGCTTGGACCCCGAGCAGTACTTC.

V and J are TRBV27 and TRBJ1-2, with 7 nucleotides matching TRBD1. The CDR3 is made up of 17 amino acids. With V trimmed by 2 bases and J by 1 base, 10 bases remained unmatched. Germline assignment: CDR1 MNHEY and CDR2 SMNVEV (reference sequence). This CDR3 reads CASSLEGTVALNYGYTF. CDR3 coding DNA: TGTGCCAGCAGTTTAGAGGGGACAGTGGCTCTTAACTATGGCTACACCTTC.

To note about this clone: A junction end diverges from the germline sequence, so it may reflect a read error. The chain has TRBV5-4 and TRBJ2-7, with 9 bases fitting TRBD2. Germline V gene sequence: CDR1 SGHNT, CDR2 YYREEE (reference sequence). This CDR3 comprises 12 residues. CDR3 sequence (DNA): TGTGCCAGCAGCTCCGAGAGACTAGCGGATACCTTC. Translation gives CASSSERLADTF.

The V call is TRBV15, the J call TRBJ2-7; TRBD1 matches at 9 bases. The CDR3 has 13 residues. Germline values: CDR1 LNHNV, CDR2 YYDKDF (reference sequence). V lost 5 bases and J lost 3; bases outside the gene matches: 2. CDR3 in amino acids: CATSPGQGYEQYF. CDR3 bases: TGTGCCACCAGCCCGGGACAGGGCTACGAGCAGTACTTC. Variable domain in full (rest from reference TRBV15 and TRBJ2-7): DAMVIQNPRYQVTQFGKPVTLSCSQTLNHNVMYWYQQKSSQAPKLLFHYYDKDFNNEADTPDNFQSRRPNTSFCFLDIRSPGLGDTAMYLCATSPGQGYEQYFGPGTRLTVT.

This clone was detected only once. The J gene is TRBJ2-4, the V gene TRBV5-6; 8 positions agree with TRBD2. This CDR3 contains 15 residues. The V and J ends lost 4 bases and 9 bases, in that order; junction bases with no gene match: 12. Germline CDR1 SGHDT, CDR2 YYEEEE. The CDR3 DNA sequence: TGTGCCAGCAGCCCGACTAGGACTAGCTACGGCATTCAGTACTTC. Its protein product is CASSPTRTSYGIQYF.

Concerning this clone itself: In the same sample, other DNA sequences code for this CDR3. This chain joins TRBV9 and TRBJ2-1; tentative D call: TRBD2 (5 bases). CDR3 length: 14 residues. Deletions cut 0 bases from V and 8 bases from J, with 12 bases between. Germline V lookup: CDR1 SGDLS, CDR2 YYNGEE. CDR3 nucleotide sequence: TGTGCCAGCAGCGTAGGCGGAGGCACCGATGAGCAGTTCTTC. Its protein is CASSVGGGTDEQFF. Based on the CDR3 plus reference TRBV9 and TRBJ2-1, the full variable domain is DSGVTQTPKHLITATGQRVTLRCSPRSGDLSVYWYQQSLDQGLQFLIQYYNGEERAKGNILERFSAQQFPDLHSELNLSSLELGDSALYFCASSVGGGTDEQFFGPGTRLTVL.

The rearrangement uses TRBV6-6 and TRBJ2-3; tentatively, D is TRBD1 (6 bases). V dropped 1 base and J dropped 2 bases, with 13 bases sitting between them. CDR1 and CDR2 from the germline V gene are MNHNY and SVGAGI (reference sequence). This CDR3 has 16 residues. The CDR3 spells CASSYWPGAPTDTQYF. The DNA of the CDR3 is TGTGCCAGCAGTTACTGGCCAGGGGCGCCCACAGATACGCAGTATTTT.

V usage is TRBV7-8 and J usage is TRBJ1-5, with D possibly TRBD1 on 5 matching bases. V was pared by 5 bases and J by 1 base, with 15 bases between. This CDR3 is 16 amino acids long. Germline lookup yields CDR1 SGHVS and CDR2 FQNEAQ. The CDR3 protein is CASSLGQTGSNQPQHF. CDR3 nucleotide sequence: TGTGCCAGCAGCCTCGGACAAACTGGGAGCAATCAGCCCCAGCATTTT.